A single sample is the source of the 27 T cell receptor beta chains below, sequenced in a study of early T cells in non-severe SARS-CoV-2 infection. TCRdb reprocessed the 5' RACE reads via MiXCR and lists one record per CDR3 protein. The sample includes 80,000 to 95,000 distinct CDR3 sequences, 12% to 15% of them seen just once. The sequencing input was whole blood. These receptors all stem from an adult who was a healthcare worker with PCR-confirmed SARS-CoV-2 infection or an uninfected control (not recorded which).

The chain has TRBV10-3 and TRBJ2-2, with 10 bases matching TRBD1. Per germline, CDR1 ENHRY and CDR2 SYGVKD. There are 16 residues in the CDR3. Germline trimming cut 6 bases from V and 4 bases from J; bases unmatched to any gene: 8. The CDR3 loop reads CAIRARQGARTGELFF. The CDR3, as DNA: TGTGCCATCAGGGCTAGACAGGGGGCGCGCACCGGGGAGCTGTTTTTT.

The chain employs TRBV6-1 and TRBJ1-4; maybe TRBD1 (5 bases). There are 14 residues in the CDR3. Germline CDR1 reads MNHNS; CDR2 reads SASEGT. V lost 3 bases to trimming and J lost 8 bases, with 13 bases between them. DNA of the CDR3: TGTGCCAGCAGTGATGCCGGGACGGGGGAAAAACTGTTTTTT. Translating it yields CASSDAGTGEKLFF.

This clonotype occurred many times. The gene calls are TRBV29-1 and TRBJ1-1, with 7 bases aligning to TRBD1. CDR3 length: 13 residues. CDR1 SQVTM and CDR2 ANQGSEA come from the germline V gene. The J segment lost 1 base and the V segment lost 2 bases, leaving 1 base of the junction unmatched. This CDR3 reads CSVENRGNTEAFF. CDR3 DNA: TGCAGCGTTGAAAACAGGGGGAACACTGAAGCTTTCTTT.

This clonotype was counted ten times or more. This chain uses TRBV7-3 with TRBJ2-2; no clear D. The CDR3 extends over 13 amino acids. Germline V gene sequence: CDR1 SGHTA, CDR2 FQGTGA. V lost 5 bases and J lost 0, with 4 bases in between. The CDR3 sequence is CASSLPNTGELFF. The CDR3 DNA reads as TGTGCCAGCAGCCTCCCGAACACCGGGGAGCTGTTTTTT.

This clonotype occurred a few times. V is TRBV11-2 and J is TRBJ2-1; TRBD2 aligns across 15 bases. J was trimmed by 9 bases and V by 1 base; bases with no gene match: 7. The CDR3 contains 17 residues. The germline CDR1 and CDR2 sequences are SGHAT and FQNNGV. The CDR3 reads CASSLGTSGGASGEQFF. DNA for the CDR3: TGTGCCAGCAGCTTAGGGACTAGCGGGGGGGCTTCGGGTGAGCAGTTCTTC.

As to this clonotype: The junction departs from germline at one end; a sequencing error may be responsible. CDR3 amino acids: CSADPGLQETRYF. Written as DNA, the CDR3 is TGCAGCGCAGATCCGGGACTGCAAGAGACCCGGTACTTC. V and J are TRBV29-1 and TRBJ2-5; TRBD2 is a possible D gene (6 bases). The germline V gene has CDR1 SQVTM and CDR2 ANQGSEA. The CDR3 contains 13 residues. The whole variable domain, filled in from reference TRBV29-1 and TRBJ2-5, reads SAVISQKPSRDICQRGTSLTIQCQVDSQVTMMFWYRQQPGQSLTLIATANQGSEATYESGFVIDKFPISRPNLTFSTLTVSNMSPEDSSIYLCSADPGLQETRYFGPGTRLLVL.

A few counts support this clonotype. The chain employs TRBV5-1 and TRBJ2-3, with 13 bases that match TRBD2. The V gene end was trimmed by 4 bases and the J gene end by 4 bases; junction bases not matched to a gene: 6. The CDR3 has 16 residues. From germline, CDR1 is SGHRS and CDR2 YFSETQ. The CDR3 DNA reads TGCGCCAGCAGCCACACTAGCGGGGGGGCAGCAGATACGCAGTATTTT. Protein: CASSHTSGGAADTQYF.

As regards this clonotype: A read error may account for a junction end that differs from germline. CDR3 coding DNA: TGTGCCAGCAGCTTAGAGTATGGCAGGAGATTTAGTGGGGCCTACGTCCTGACTTTC. It yields the protein CASSLEYGRRFSGAYVLTF. This chain links TRBV7-6 with TRBJ2-6, with D perhaps TRBD1 (5 bases). The CDR3 has 19 amino acids. The germline V gene has CDR1 SGHVS and CDR2 FNYEAQ.

CDR3 DNA: TGCAGTGCTCGGACAGGGTCTTCCTACGAGCAGTACTTC. Protein sequence: CSARTGSSYEQYF. This chain uses TRBV20-1 with TRBJ2-7; 8 bases match TRBD1. The germline V gene encodes CDR1 DFQATT and CDR2 SNEGSKA (reference sequence). The trim removed 5 bases at V and 1 base at J, leaving 4 bases unmatched. The CDR3 covers 13 residues.

This clonotype was counted only a few times. V gene TRBV7-2 combines with J gene TRBJ1-1; D remains unclear. CDR1 and CDR2 from the germline V gene are SGHTA and FQGNSA. Trimming left V 0 bases short and J 1 base short, with 6 bases between. The CDR3 covers 14 residues. CDR3 residues: CASSLALQNTEAFF. In nucleotides, the CDR3 is TGTGCCAGCAGCTTAGCTCTCCAGAACACTGAAGCTTTCTTT.

The V and J genes are TRBV12-3 or TRBV12-4 and TRBJ2-1; perhaps TRBD1 as D (5 bases). The CDR3 has 14 residues. V was trimmed by 6 bases and J by 4 bases, leaving 13 bases between them. The CDR3 sequence: CASRQPTGYNEQFF. The CDR3, as DNA: TGTGCCAGCAGGCAGCCAACAGGATACAATGAGCAGTTCTTC.

The chain carries TRBV19 and TRBJ2-3; the D gene is possibly TRBD1 (6 bases). The CDR3 is 15 amino acids. Germline assignment: CDR1 LNHDA and CDR2 SQIVND (reference sequence). Trimming removed 4 bases at V and 4 bases at J, with 15 bases between. The CDR3 coding sequence is TGTGCCAGTAGTAGGGCTGGGGGCGCGGCAGATACGCAGTATTTT. Protein product: CASSRAGGAADTQYF.

This chain uses TRBV10-3 with TRBJ2-7; D possibly corresponds to TRBD2 (5 bases). Germline V CDR1 and CDR2: ENHRY, SYGVKD. V was cut by 6 bases and J by 4 bases, with 7 bases left in between. The CDR3 is made up of 11 amino acids. The CDR3 protein is CAIRSGYEQYF. The CDR3 DNA follows: TGTGCCATCAGATCGGGGTACGAGCAGTACTTC.

The rearrangement uses TRBV19 and TRBJ2-5; TRBD1 aligns across 8 bases. Per the germline V gene, CDR1 is LNHDA and CDR2 is SQIVND (reference sequence). This CDR3 has 15 amino acids. V shed 6 bases, J shed 4 bases, and the junction held 10 bases outside the gene matches. The CDR3 region has the DNA TGTGCCAGTAGCGCACAGGGGGGTTGGTCAGAGACCCAGTACTTC. It codes for CASSAQGGWSETQYF.

This clonotype was seen a few times. V gene TRBV5-1 combines with J gene TRBJ2-7; no reliable D call. Trimming left V 3 bases short and J 2 bases short, with 6 bases between. The germline V gene encodes CDR1 SGHRS and CDR2 YFSETQ. CDR3 length: 12 amino acids. The CDR3 DNA follows: TGCGCCAGCAGCTGGGGTACCTACGAGCAGTACTTC. This encodes CASSWGTYEQYF.

The chain has TRBV14 and TRBJ1-1; D is uncertain. CDR3 length equals 14 residues. CDR1 is SGHDN, CDR2 FVKESK, per germline. Trimming shortened V by 1 base and J by 0 bases, and 6 bases separated the two germline ends. The CDR3 here is CASSQAPLNTEAFF. The CDR3 DNA follows: TGTGCCAGCAGCCAAGCCCCGTTGAACACTGAAGCTTTCTTT.

The sample holds a few counts of this clonotype. The rearrangement uses TRBV9 and TRBJ2-5, with 12 positions matching TRBD1. The V and J ends lost 4 bases and 1 base, in that order; junction bases with no gene match: 8. The CDR3 is 17 residues long. Germline loops: CDR1 SGDLS, CDR2 YYNGEE. CDR3 nucleotide sequence: TGTGCCAGCAGCCCGGGACAGGGGGCGGGTTTCCAAGAGACCCAGTACTTC. This translates into CASSPGQGAGFQETQYF.

This clonotype has only a few counts. J is TRBJ2-1 and V is TRBV5-6; D perhaps matches TRBD2 (7 bases). V lost 6 bases, J lost 3 bases, and 16 bases lay in between. Looked up from germline, CDR1 is SGHDT and CDR2 is YYEEEE. This CDR3 has 15 amino acids. The CDR3 bases are TGTGCCAGCAACAACGGCGGGGGCGTCTACAATGAGCAGTTCTTC. It codes for CASNNGGGVYNEQFF.

At least ten counts were recorded for this clonotype. The rearrangement uses TRBV5-1 and TRBJ1-2; D may be TRBD1 (6 bases). CDR3 length equals 14 residues. V was trimmed by 4 bases and J by 7 bases, leaving 17 bases between them. CDR1 is SGHRS and CDR2 is YFSETQ in the germline V gene. CDR3 nucleotides: TGCGCCAGCAGCCCCGGGACCCCAGGGGCTGGCTACACCTTC. Translated, it gives CASSPGTPGAGYTF.

At least ten counts were recorded for this clonotype. The genes are TRBV6-6 and TRBJ2-5, with D unresolved. With 0 bases removed from V and 2 bases from J, the gap between germline ends came to 7 bases. The CDR3 is 14 residues long. Germline CDR1 MNHNY, CDR2 SVGAGI (reference sequence). DNA of the CDR3: TGTGCCAGCAGTTACTCCTCATCACAAGAGACCCAGTACTTC. Translating it yields CASSYSSSQETQYF.

This clonotype was counted between two and nine times. This chain links TRBV4-2 with TRBJ2-7; 10 nucleotides line up with TRBD2. Germline V gene lookup returns CDR1 LGHNA and CDR2 YNFKEQ. The CDR3 has 17 amino acids. V was pared by 0 bases and J by 4 bases, with 9 bases of the junction left unmatched. The CDR3 region has the DNA TGTGCCAGCAGCCAAGATTTTGGTAGCGGGGGGATTTACGAGCAGTACTTC. It specifies CASSQDFGSGGIYEQYF.

A few counts support this clonotype. The gene calls are TRBV28 and TRBJ2-5; 11 bases are a match to TRBD2. CDR3 length: 17 residues. The V gene's germline CDR1 is MDHEN and CDR2 SYDVKM. V trimming: 5 bases; J trimming: 5 bases; junction bases outside the gene matches: 13. CDR3 sequence reads: CASSLGLLAGAYETQYF. CDR3 bases: TGTGCCAGCAGTCTTGGACTACTAGCGGGGGCGTATGAGACCCAGTACTTC.

This clonotype was observed a handful of times. The chain employs TRBV5-4 and TRBJ2-1, with TRBD2 as a possible D gene (6 bases). The CDR3 length is 14 residues. In germline, CDR1 is SGHNT, CDR2 YYREEE (reference sequence). Trimming stripped 0 bases from V and 9 bases from J, with 13 bases between. CDR3 sequence reads: CASSLELAAGEQFF. In DNA form, the CDR3 reads TGTGCCAGCAGCTTGGAACTAGCAGCCGGTGAGCAGTTCTTC.

This clonotype was seen at least ten times. The CDR3 DNA follows: TGCGCCAGCAGCAAGACAGGGGGAAACACTGAAGCTTTCTTT. This sequence encodes CASSKTGGNTEAFF. V is TRBV10-1 and J is TRBJ1-1; 9 bases align to TRBD1. The CDR3 is 14 amino acids. The V and J ends lost 6 bases and 2 bases, in that order; junction bases with no gene match: 4. Germline-derived CDR1 and CDR2 are WNHNN and SYGVQD (reference sequence).

V and J are TRBV11-3 and TRBJ2-7; 8 bases fit TRBD2. The germline V gene has CDR1 SGHNT and CDR2 YENEEA. CDR3 size: 14 residues. Unmatched junction bases numbered 6, after V lost 4 bases and J lost 4 bases. This CDR3 reads CASSSGTSEYEQYF. The CDR3 DNA follows: TGTGCCAGCAGCTCCGGGACTAGTGAATACGAGCAGTACTTC.

This clonotype turned up a few times. As DNA, the CDR3 is TGTGCCATCAGTGAGTCGCCAGGGGAAATCTACGAGCAGTACTTC. This translates into CAISESPGEIYEQYF. The chain recombines TRBV10-3 with TRBJ2-7; possibly TRBD1 for D (6 bases). CDR3 length equals 15 residues. Germline loops: CDR1 ENHRY, CDR2 SYGVKD. The V end lost 0 bases, the J end lost 3 bases, and 12 bases lay between the germline ends.

The sample holds a few counts of this clonotype. V usage is TRBV7-8 and J usage is TRBJ1-3; D is undetermined. Deletions cut 2 bases from V and 0 bases from J, with 11 bases between. Germline CDR1 is SGHVS and CDR2 is FQNEAQ. The CDR3 runs 16 residues. The CDR3 sequence: CASSLRTGYSGNTIYF. The CDR3 bases are TGTGCCAGCAGCTTAAGAACGGGTTACTCTGGAAACACCATATATTTT. The complete variable domain, with remaining parts taken from reference TRBV7-8 and TRBJ1-3, reads GAGVSQSPRYKVAKRGQDVALRCDPISGHVSLFWYQQALGQGPEFLTYFQNEAQLDKSGLPSDRFFAERPEGSVSTLKIQRTQQEDSAVYLCASSLRTGYSGNTIYFGEGSWLTVV.